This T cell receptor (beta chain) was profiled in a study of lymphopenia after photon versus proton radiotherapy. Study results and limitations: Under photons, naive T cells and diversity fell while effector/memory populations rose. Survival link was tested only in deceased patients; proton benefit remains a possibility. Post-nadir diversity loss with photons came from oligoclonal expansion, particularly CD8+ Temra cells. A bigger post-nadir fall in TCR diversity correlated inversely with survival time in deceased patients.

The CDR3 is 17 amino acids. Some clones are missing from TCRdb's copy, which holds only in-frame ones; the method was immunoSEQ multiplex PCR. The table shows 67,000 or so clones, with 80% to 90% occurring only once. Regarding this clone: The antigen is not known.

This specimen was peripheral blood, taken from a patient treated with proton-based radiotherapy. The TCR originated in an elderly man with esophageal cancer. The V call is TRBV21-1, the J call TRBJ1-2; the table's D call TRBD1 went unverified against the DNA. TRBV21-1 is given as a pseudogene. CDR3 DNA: TGTGCCAGCTACCGGTCGGGACAAGCAAGGGTACACTATGGCTACACCTTC. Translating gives CASYRSGQARVHYGYTF.